The rows below give T cell receptor beta chains drawn from one sample of a study of human T cells and chemical hapten exposure. Each CDR3 protein gets one entry after TCRdb re-called the RACE reads with MiXCR. The repertoire holds about 51,000 distinct CDR3 sequences, with roughly 8.8% as singletons. The sequencing here drew on whole blood, taken in connection with sensitization to the hapten diphenylcyclopropenone (DPC). Receptors were obtained from a woman in her forties with alopecia areata. Some clones in this sample may be carry-over from other donors' samples. CDR3s include the opening cysteine and the closing phenylalanine or tryptophan. The D gene is left open where the match is weak. Clone size, where shown, is once, few, many, or a class for clones that have expanded.

j_gene: TRBJ2-3
abundance: many
v_gene: TRBV19
d_gene: TRBD1
CDR3nt: TGTGCCAGTAGTATTAAGGGGGCTGATACGCAGTATTTT
CDR3aa: CASSIKGADTQYF

j_gene: TRBJ2-3
abundance: few
v_gene: TRBV29-1
d_gene: TRBD2
CDR3nt: TGCAGCGTTGACGCGGGAGGGACAGATACGCAGTATTTT
CDR3aa: CSVDAGGTDTQYF

j_gene: TRBJ2-3
abundance: -
v_gene: TRBV4-3
d_gene: TRBD1
CDR3nt: TGCGCCAGCAGCCAGACAGGGGACGAGACAGATACGCAGTATTTT
CDR3aa: CASSQTGDETDTQYF

j_gene: TRBJ1-6
abundance: medium-sized
v_gene: TRBV7-6
d_gene: TRBD1
CDR3nt: TGTGCCAGCAGTCGACAGGGGTCGGGTTCACCCCTCCACTTT
CDR3aa: CASSRQGSGSPLHF

j_gene: TRBJ2-1
abundance: few
v_gene: TRBV30
d_gene: TRBD1
CDR3nt: TGTGCCTGGGATCCCGGGACAGTCTACAATGAGCAGTTCTTC
CDR3aa: CAWDPGTVYNEQFF

j_gene: TRBJ1-5
abundance: many
v_gene: TRBV4-3
d_gene: TRBD1
CDR3nt: TGCGCCAGCAGTATCGGACAGGGGCAAAATCAGCCCCAGCATTTT
CDR3aa: CASSIGQGQNQPQHF

j_gene: TRBJ1-1
abundance: many
v_gene: TRBV6-5
d_gene: -
CDR3nt: TGTGCCAGCAGTCCCCTCGGACAAAACACTGAAGCTTTCTTT
CDR3aa: CASSPLGQNTEAFF

j_gene: TRBJ2-7
abundance: many
v_gene: TRBV29-1
d_gene: TRBD1
CDR3nt: TGCAGCGTTGATTTTGGGGACAGGGGGGTCGAGCAGTACTTC
CDR3aa: CSVDFGDRGVEQYF

j_gene: TRBJ2-3
abundance: many
v_gene: TRBV9
d_gene: -
CDR3nt: TGTGCCAGCAGCGTATATAGCGGATACACAGATACGCAGTATTTT
CDR3aa: CASSVYSGYTDTQYF

j_gene: TRBJ2-7
abundance: few
v_gene: TRBV11-2
d_gene: -
CDR3nt: TGTGCCAGCAGCTTAACCCGACTACAAAGCTCCTACGAGCAGTACTTC
CDR3aa: CASSLTRLQSSYEQYF

j_gene: TRBJ2-1
abundance: -
v_gene: TRBV20-1
d_gene: TRBD1
CDR3nt: TGCAGTGCTAGAGATGGGACGAGGGGGCCCTGGGAGCAGTTCTTC
CDR3aa: CSARDGTRGPWEQFF

j_gene: TRBJ2-2
abundance: few
v_gene: TRBV20-1
d_gene: TRBD1
CDR3nt: TGCAGTGCTAGAGATAGTGGACAGGGGATAGGCGGGGAGCTGTTTTTT
CDR3aa: CSARDSGQGIGGELFF

j_gene: TRBJ2-7
abundance: many
v_gene: TRBV5-4
d_gene: -
CDR3nt: TGTGCCAGCAGCTTGGCCCAGGGGACCAAGGTCTCCTACGAGCAGTACTTC
CDR3aa: CASSLAQGTKVSYEQYF

j_gene: TRBJ1-6
abundance: -
v_gene: TRBV18
d_gene: -
CDR3nt: TGTGCCAGCTCACCACTATTCGGGGGTTCAGGAAATTCACCCCTCCACTTT
CDR3aa: CASSPLFGGSGNSPLHF

j_gene: TRBJ1-3
abundance: many
v_gene: TRBV28
d_gene: -
CDR3nt: TGTGCCAGCAGCCGGGGGCGTCTCTCTGGAAACACCATATATTTT
CDR3aa: CASSRGRLSGNTIYF

j_gene: TRBJ2-7
abundance: -
v_gene: TRBV5-8
d_gene: -
CDR3nt: TGTGCCAGCAGCTTCCACGAGCAGTACTTC
CDR3aa: CASSFHEQYF

j_gene: TRBJ1-6
abundance: -
v_gene: TRBV7-2
d_gene: -
CDR3nt: TGTGCCAGCAGCAGCCCGGACAGAGCGGGAATAAGGTCCCTCCACTTT
CDR3aa: CASSSPDRAGIRSLHF

j_gene: TRBJ2-7
abundance: many
v_gene: TRBV30
d_gene: TRBD2
CDR3nt: TGTGCCTGGACCCGTCGTAGGACTAGCGGGGCCCATGGAGAGCAGTACTTC
CDR3aa: CAWTRRRTSGAHGEQYF

j_gene: TRBJ2-3
abundance: -
v_gene: TRBV20-1
d_gene: -
CDR3nt: TGCAGTGCTAGAGGCTCCCGACTAGGGTTTTTAGATACGCAGTATTTT
CDR3aa: CSARGSRLGFLDTQYF

j_gene: TRBJ2-2
abundance: many
v_gene: TRBV12-3/TRBV12-4
d_gene: -
CDR3nt: TGTGCCAGCAGTGGGACCCGAACCGGGGAGCTGTTTTTT
CDR3aa: CASSGTRTGELFF